Listed below are T cell receptor beta chains from one sample, sequenced in a study of blood T cell repertoires in COVID-19. Data came from immunoSEQ multiplex PCR; TCRdb stores just in-frame clones and leaves some out. The sample consists of hundreds of thousands of clones, approximately 86% of them appearing once. Sample: PBMCs or T cells enriched from blood (not recorded which). The origin of the receptors is a woman aged 50 to 60 who had recovered from COVID-19. Each CDR3 is given with its conserved first and last residue. A D gene is named only where the DNA matches it firmly. Clone sizes are given selectively: once, few, many, or a class where the clone is expanded.

D | J | V | size | DNA | CDR3
TRBD1 | TRBJ1-1 | TRBV5-1 | - | TGCGCCAGCAGGAGGGGACAGGTGGTTGAAGCTTTCTTT | CASRRGQVVEAFF
TRBD2 | TRBJ2-1 | TRBV28 | - | TGTGCCAGCAGGAGCGGGAGCAATGAGCAGTTCTTC | CASRSGSNEQFF
- | TRBJ1-2 | TRBV19 | - | TGTGCCAGTAGCGCTACGGGACCGGGAGGCTTTGGCTACACCTTC | CASSATGPGGFGYTF
TRBD2 | TRBJ2-7 | TRBV15 | - | TGTGCCACCAGCAGAGATCAGACTAGCGTGACGTACGAGCAGTACTTC | CATSRDQTSVTYEQYF
TRBD1 | TRBJ2-5 | TRBV3-1/TRBV3-2 | - | TGTGCCAGCAGCCAAGCCCCCCCGACAGGGGGCGAAGAGACCCAGTACTTC | CASSQAPPTGGEETQYF
- | TRBJ1-2 | TRBV11-1 | - | TGTGCCAGCAGCCAGAGCGGGGCCCCCCCGAACTATGGCTACACCTTC | CASSQSGAPPNYGYTF
- | TRBJ1-6 | TRBV10-3 | - | TGTGCCATTAAAAGACAGGTTGATTCACCCCTCCACTTT | CAIKRQVDSPLHF
TRBD1 | TRBJ2-5 | TRBV12-3/TRBV12-4 | - | TGTGCCAGCAGTTTAGCGCTCCGGACAGGGGTAAACTTC | CASSLALRTGVNF
TRBD1 | TRBJ1-2 | TRBV6-5 | - | TGTGCCAGCAGTTACTCCCAGACAGGGATTTATGGCTACACCTTC | CASSYSQTGIYGYTF
TRBD1 | TRBJ2-3 | TRBV3-1/TRBV3-2 | - | TGTGCCAGCAGCCAAAGGCAGGGGGCTGCAGATACGCAGTATTTT | CASSQRQGAADTQYF
TRBD1 | TRBJ2-7 | TRBV6-2/TRBV6-3 | - | TGTGCCAGCAGTTGGGACAGGGCGGCCTCCGAGCAGTACTTC | CASSWDRAASEQYF
- | TRBJ2-7 | TRBV11-2 | - | TGTGCCAGCAGCTTAGGGCCAGGGATTTACGAGCAGTACTTC | CASSLGPGIYEQYF
TRBD2 | TRBJ2-7 | TRBV5-4 | few | TGTGCCAGCAGCTTGAGGCTGTCTAGCGGCCCTTACGAGCAGTACTTC | CASSLRLSSGPYEQYF
TRBD2 | TRBJ2-7 | TRBV5-5 | - | TGTGCCAGCAGCGGGACTAGCTTTGCCGAGCAGTACTTC | CASSGTSFAEQYF
TRBD2 | TRBJ2-7 | TRBV19 | - | TGTGCCAGTAGTTACCTCGGGACTAGCGGGAGTACAGGGGCCTACGAGCAGTACTTC | CASSYLGTSGSTGAYEQYF
- | TRBJ1-1 | TRBV25-1 | - | TGTGCCAGCAGTGAAGATCAGGGCAGTTTGAACACTGAAGCTTTCTTT | CASSEDQGSLNTEAFF
TRBD1 | TRBJ2-1 | TRBV2 | - | TGTGCCAAAAAGGGGACAGTCAATGAGCAGTTCTTC | CAKKGTVNEQFF
- | TRBJ2-7 | TRBV27 | once | TGTGCCAGCGTTGGAGGGACGGGTGAGCAGTACTTC | CASVGGTGEQYF
- | TRBJ1-1 | TRBV7-9 | - | TGTGCCAGCAGCTCCCAGGGAGAAGCTTTCTTT | CASSSQGEAFF
- | TRBJ2-7 | TRBV24-1 | - | TGTGCCACCAGTGGGCCAGGGGCGGGCGAGCAGTACTTC | CATSGPGAGEQYF
- | TRBJ1-1 | TRBV4-1 | - | TGCGCCAGCAGCCACGGAGGGGGGGGCGCAACTGAAGCTTTCTTT | CASSHGGGGATEAFF
- | TRBJ2-1 | TRBV3-1/TRBV3-2 | - | TGTGCCAGCAGCCAGCTTGAGTCGGATGAGCAGTTCTTC | CASSQLESDEQFF
- | TRBJ2-5 | TRBV7-2 | - | TGTGCCAGCAGCTTAGGACGGGGGTCAGGAAAAGAGACCCAGTACTTC | CASSLGRGSGKETQYF
- | TRBJ2-1 | TRBV6-1 | - | TGTGCCAGCAGTGAAGCGCAGGGCAATGAGCAGTTCTTC | CASSEAQGNEQFF
- | TRBJ1-3 | TRBV28 | few | TGTGCCAGCAGTTTGACTTCGGGATACTCTGGAAACACCATATATTTT | CASSLTSGYSGNTIYF